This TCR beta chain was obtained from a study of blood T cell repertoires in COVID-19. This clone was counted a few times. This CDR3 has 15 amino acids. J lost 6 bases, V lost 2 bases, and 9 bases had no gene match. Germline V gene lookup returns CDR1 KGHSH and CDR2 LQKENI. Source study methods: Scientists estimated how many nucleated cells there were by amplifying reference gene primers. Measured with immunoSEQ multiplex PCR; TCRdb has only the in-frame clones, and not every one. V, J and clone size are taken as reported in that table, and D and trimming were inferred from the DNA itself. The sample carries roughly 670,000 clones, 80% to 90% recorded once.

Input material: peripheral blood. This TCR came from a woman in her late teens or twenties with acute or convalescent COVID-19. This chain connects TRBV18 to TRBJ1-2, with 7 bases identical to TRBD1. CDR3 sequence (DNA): TGTGCCAGCTCACCATACGGACAGGTGGTGGATGGCTACACCTTC. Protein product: CASSPYGQVVDGYTF.